This record looks at one T cell receptor (beta chain) sequence and its context. Its antigen is undetermined. 60 Vbeta and 13 Jbeta primers were used in PCR. The data were produced by immunoSEQ multiplex PCR, yet TCRdb's version contains in-frame clones alone and is incomplete. The sample includes about 140,000 clones, approximately 84% of them seen just once. This sample stems from a study of cytomegalovirus exposure and HLA in healthy donors. These donors counted as nominally healthy when sampled, but unrecorded immune exposures were likely. The CDR3 has 13 residues. V was cut by 2 bases and J by 10 bases, with 14 bases left in between. Per the germline V gene, CDR1 is SGHTA and CDR2 is FQGTGA. Points from the study as a whole: Apart from CMV serostatus, no immune exposure information was available. In a later analysis, at a false discovery rate of 0.05, 15,000 to 20,000 TCR beta sequences matched HLA alleles. Reports showed the classifier diagnosing cytomegalovirus status with high specificity and sensitivity.

Material: PBMCs. The TCR originated in a woman in her 40s in good health and CMV-seronegative. The chain carries TRBV7-3 and TRBJ2-5; a weak D match, TRBD2 (5 bases). The CDR3 here is CASSLHRGEIQYF. The CDR3 nucleotides read TGTGCCAGCAGCTTACACCGGGGAGAAATCCAGTACTTC.